The clone carrying this T cell receptor beta chain appeared many times. Its antigen is unknown. The data originate from a study of identical twins. Everyone who donated was a healthy Caucasian. V shed 10 bases, J shed 7 bases, and the junction held 10 bases outside the gene matches. CDR3 length equals 13 residues. Findings of the study overall: Models underestimated TCR alpha sharing (out-of-frame) in monozygotic twins. Not following the same donors, the study drew its conclusions from cross-sectional statistical analysis. Low generation-probability sequences were in excess among twin-shared out-of-frame alpha sequences.

TCRdb analysed the 5' RACE reads with MiXCR anew, one entry per CDR3 protein. The sample has approximately 220,000 distinct CDR3 sequences, approximately 7.9% seen once; the top ten hold less than 6.5%. The same data also contributed to another study, on yellow fever vaccine responses in identical twins.

This TCR came from a woman younger than 35 in good health. The sample was CD8+ T cells sorted from blood. V usage is TRBV12-3 or TRBV12-4 and J usage is TRBJ1-2; 9 bases match TRBD1. DNA of the CDR3: TGTGCCATCAACCGGGACAGGGAAACTGGCTACACCTTC. Protein sequence: CAINRDRETGYTF.